This T cell receptor (beta chain) was sequenced for a study of blood T cell repertoires in COVID-19. Study in general: Both acute and convalescent COVID-19 samples were obtained from the United States, Italy and Spain. In each case, the material was cDNA or gDNA derived from T cells, B-cell-depleted T cells, or PBMCs.

Per the original methods: Reference gene primers were amplified, and this amplification served to estimate nucleated cell counts. Using immunoSEQ multiplex PCR, the repertoire was profiled, and TCRdb retains in-frame clones only, with some absent. The V and J calls and clone size were taken over from that table, and D and trimming were inferred from the DNA. The repertoire holds 100,000 or so clones, with more than 75% as singletons. The germline V gene has CDR1 LNHDA and CDR2 SQIVND (reference sequence). This CDR3 comprises 14 residues. V was pared by 6 bases and J by 7 bases, with 9 bases of the junction left unmatched.

This chain joins TRBV19 and TRBJ1-1; 9 nucleotides agree with TRBD1. The sequenced material came from peripheral blood. This receptor was obtained from a woman aged 25-40 years with acute or convalescent COVID-19. Written as DNA, the CDR3 is TGTGCCAGTAGATTCTGGGACAGGGCGAATGAAGCTTTCTTT. This sequence encodes CASRFWDRANEAFF.